Below are 10 T cell receptor beta chains sequenced from a single sample in a study of T cells expressing NK-cell markers. Using the 5' RACE reads, TCRdb records one entry per CDR3 protein without DNA. The table for this sample gives about 150,000 distinct CDR3 sequences. The material sequenced was blood T cells: a sorted CD56 or NKG2C T cell subset, CD4+ or CD8+ T cells, or bulk PBMC T cells (not recorded which). These receptors all stem from a woman aged 50 to 60 in good health.

This rearrangement joins TRBV4-1 to TRBJ2-7. The CDR3 contains 15 residues. Looked up from germline, CDR1 is MGHRA and CDR2 is YSYEKL. CDR3 sequence: CASSQEEVYSYEQYF.

This chain uses TRBV7-9 with TRBJ2-1. The CDR3 has 16 amino acids. The V gene's germline CDR1 is SEHNR and CDR2 FQNEAQ (reference sequence). The CDR3 loop is CASSLAEEEFYNEQFF.

This chain connects TRBV11-2 to TRBJ2-1; TCRdb's D call, TRBD1, is unchecked because there is no DNA. This CDR3 is 17 amino acids long. Looked up from germline, CDR1 is SGHAT and CDR2 is FQNNGV. CDR3 region: CASSQRTGALGSNEQFF.

This sequence joins TRBV11-2 and TRBJ2-2; no DNA is available, so the TRBD2 call from TCRdb remains unchecked. The CDR3 is made up of 14 amino acids. Per the germline V gene, CDR1 is SGHAT and CDR2 is FQNNGV. The CDR3 here is CASSAGGLAGELFF.

The chain is built from TRBV20-1 and TRBJ2-3; the TRBD2 assignment by TCRdb is unverifiable without DNA. CDR1 and CDR2 (germline): DFQATT, SNEGSKA (reference sequence). The CDR3 spans 15 residues. CDR3 in amino acids: CSAPPGLGQSDTQYF.

The V gene is TRBV7-9, the J gene TRBJ1-1. Germline CDR1 reads SEHNR; CDR2 reads FQNEAQ (reference sequence). CDR3 length: 13 amino acids. The CDR3 loop is CASSSEMNTEAFF.

This rearrangement joins TRBV18 to TRBJ1-1; the TCRdb D gene call, TRBD1, has no DNA to confirm it. There are 14 residues in the CDR3. CDR1 KGHSH and CDR2 LQKENI come from the germline V gene. The CDR3 sequence is CASSPDRTNTEAFF.

The V gene is TRBV6-5, the J gene TRBJ2-1; absent DNA, TCRdb's TRBD2 call cannot be checked. The CDR3 has 14 amino acids. Germline V gene lookup returns CDR1 MNHEY and CDR2 SVGAGI. CDR3 loop: CASGLGLANNEQFF.

The rearrangement uses TRBV29-1 and TRBJ1-2; the TRBD1 assignment by TCRdb is unverifiable without DNA. The CDR3 contains 16 residues. Germline lookup yields CDR1 SQVTM and CDR2 ANQGSEA. CDR3 residues: CSVEMGDREANYGYTF.

The chain employs TRBV6-1 and TRBJ1-3; the D call of TRBD1 rests on TCRdb alone, since no DNA is present to check it. The germline V gene encodes CDR1 MNHNS and CDR2 SASEGT. The CDR3 runs to 16 residues. The CDR3 region is CASSVFDRDPGNTIYF.